This TCR beta chain is from a study of cytomegalovirus exposure and HLA in healthy donors. Study at large: Early release data held some 79 million unique TCRs from HLA-typed donors.

Primers for the PCR totalled 60 Vbeta and 13 Jbeta. Repertoires were generated with immunoSEQ multiplex PCR, while TCRdb's copy carries only in-frame clones and drops some. This sample has hundreds of thousands of clones, with roughly 80% found just once. Details on this clone: The antigen remains unidentified.

Study results and limitations: With later analysis, a missense DCLRE1C variant became linked to TCR beta V- and J-gene trimming.

The CDR3 runs 14 residues. Germline lookup yields CDR1 SEHNR and CDR2 FQNEAQ (reference sequence). V dropped 6 bases and J dropped 5; count of bases not matched to a gene: 5. Sequenced input: PBMCs. The sequence was collected from a man aged 35 to 55 in good health and CMV-seropositive. This sequence joins TRBV7-9 and TRBJ1-2; 11 nucleotides line up with TRBD1. The DNA for the CDR3 is TGTGCCAGCAGTGGGGACAGGGGGATGTATGGCTACACCTTC. Translation: CASSGDRGMYGYTF.